These T cell receptor beta chains were read from a single sample in a study of cytomegalovirus exposure and HLA in healthy donors. Profiled with immunoSEQ multiplex PCR; TCRdb holds only in-frame clones, not every one. Among around 90,000 clones listed, roughly 58% were seen once. The sequencing input was PBMCs. The receptor source for this set is a woman in her thirties in good health and CMV-seropositive. Each CDR3 is given with its conserved first and last residue. A D gene is named only where the DNA matches it firmly. Clone size is given for some rows only: seen once, a few or many times, or a class if the clone is expanded.

NA,TRBJ2-3,TRBV7-2,NA,CASVWALEPTDTQYF,TGTGCCAGCGTATGGGCGCTTGAGCCCACAGATACGCAGTATTTT
NA,TRBJ2-1,TRBV9,few,CASSVGGGAKDEQFF,TGTGCCAGCAGCGTAGGTGGGGGGGCTAAGGATGAGCAGTTCTTC
NA,TRBJ1-2,TRBV7-9,few,CASSKQQTNYGYTF,TGTGCCAGCAGTAAACAGCAAACTAACTATGGCTACACCTTC
NA,TRBJ2-3,TRBV9,NA,CASSAYFRVTSTDTQYF,TGTGCCAGCAGCGCATATTTCAGGGTCACGAGCACAGATACGCAGTATTTT
TRBD1,TRBJ1-5,TRBV19,NA,CASSFDRASNQPQHF,TGTGCCAGTAGTTTTGACAGGGCAAGCAATCAGCCCCAGCATTTT
TRBD1,TRBJ1-2,TRBV9,NA,CASSPRQGGGGYTF,TGTGCCAGCAGCCCCCGACAGGGGGGGGGTGGCTACACCTTC
NA,TRBJ1-6,TRBV7-9,NA,CASSPGISSPLHF,TGTGCCAGCAGCCCCGGGATTAGTTCACCCCTCCACTTT
TRBD1,TRBJ2-3,TRBV7-2,NA,CASSLVGQGGTDTQYF,TGTGCCAGCAGCTTAGTGGGGCAGGGGGGCACAGATACGCAGTATTTT
NA,TRBJ1-2,TRBV18,NA,CASSPPLGTKKGTNYGYPF,TGTGCCAGCTCACCACCTCTGGGCACCAAAAAGGGGACTAACTATGGCTACCCCTTC
NA,TRBJ2-7,TRBV5-4,NA,CASSLGELYEQYF,TGTGCCAGCAGCTTGGGCGAACTCTACGAGCAGTACTTC
NA,TRBJ1-2,TRBV28,NA,CASSPGQLGGYTF,TGTGCCAGCAGCCCTGGACAGCTGGGGGGCTACACCTTC
TRBD1,TRBJ2-7,TRBV6-5,once,CASSRTGTGSYEQYF,TGTGCCAGCAGTCGTACCGGGACAGGCTCCTACGAGCAGTACTTC
TRBD2,TRBJ2-3,TRBV18,few,CASSPQNGGSTDTQYF,TGTGCCAGCTCACCACAAAACGGGGGGAGCACAGATACGCAGTATTTT
TRBD2,TRBJ2-7,TRBV4-3,NA,CASSQSGTSGGLYEQYF,TGCGCCAGCAGCCAGTCCGGGACTAGCGGGGGGTTATACGAGCAGTACTTC
NA,TRBJ2-1,TRBV9,NA,CASSGETGYYNEQFF,TGTGCCAGCAGCGGAGAGACAGGATACTACAATGAGCAGTTCTTC
NA,TRBJ2-7,TRBV6-6,few,CASSYSRSSTTYEQYF,TGTGCCAGCAGTTACTCGAGGAGTTCCACAACCTACGAGCAGTACTTC
NA,TRBJ1-1,TRBV28,NA,CASSATVNTEAFF,TGTGCCAGCAGTGCTACAGTGAACACTGAGGCTTTCTTT
TRBD1,TRBJ1-2,TRBV4-1,few,CASSYDSTGTNYGYTF,TGCGCCAGCAGCTACGACTCGACAGGGACTAACTATGGCTACACCTTC
TRBD1,TRBJ1-6,TRBV27,NA,CASRPTGDNSPLHF,TGTGCCAGCAGGCCGACAGGGGACAATTCACCCCTCCACTTT
TRBD1,TRBJ1-3,TRBV11-2,NA,CASSLRTGRFNTIYF,TGTGCCAGCAGCTTACGGACAGGGAGATTTAACACCATATATTTT
NA,TRBJ1-1,TRBV30,NA,CAWSVAKYAEAFF,TGTGCCTGGAGTGTAGCGAAATACGCTGAAGCTTTCTTT
TRBD1,TRBJ2-7,TRBV19,NA,CASSYTGVHEQYF,TGTGCCAGTAGTTACACAGGGGTCCACGAGCAGTACTTC
TRBD1,TRBJ1-2,TRBV7-2,NA,CASSLAPGQGAGGYTF,TGTGCCAGCAGCTTAGCTCCGGGACAGGGGGCTGGTGGCTACACCTTC
NA,TRBJ1-5,TRBV27,NA,CASSNYNQPQHF,TGTGCCAGCAGTAATTACAATCAGCCCCAGCATTTT
NA,TRBJ1-6,TRBV4-1,NA,CASSQSGTLSPLHF,TGCGCCAGCAGCCAAAGCGGGACCCTTTCACCCCTCCACTTT
NA,TRBJ1-2,TRBV6-5,few,CASSYGGEDYGYTF,TGTGCCAGCAGTTACGGCGGGGAGGACTATGGCTACACCTTC
NA,TRBJ2-3,TRBV7-9,NA,CASSLAGLWDTQYF,TGTGCCAGCAGCTTAGCGGGGCTTTGGGATACGCAGTATTTT
NA,TRBJ1-1,TRBV6-6,few,CASINGGGGNTEAFF,TGTGCCAGCATCAACGGGGGGGGAGGGAACACTGAAGCTTTCTTT
NA,TRBJ1-1,TRBV5-1,NA,CASSPGNMNTEAFF,TGCGCCAGCAGCCCGGGAAACATGAACACTGAAGCTTTCTTT